The 15 T cell receptor beta chains listed next were all sequenced from one sample in a study of cytomegalovirus exposure and HLA in healthy donors. A multiplex PCR was run with 60 Vbeta primers and 13 Jbeta primers. Measured with immunoSEQ multiplex PCR; TCRdb has only the in-frame clones, and not every one. This table holds about 130,000 clones, 70% to 80% found once. Source material: PBMCs. The origin of the receptors is a man aged 40-49 years in good health and CMV-seronegative.

V gene TRBV19 combines with J gene TRBJ1-4; 11 nucleotides align to TRBD1. Germline V gene sequence: CDR1 LNHDA, CDR2 SQIVND (reference sequence). After removal of 5 bases from V and 2 bases from J, the junction contained 7 bases not matched to a gene. This CDR3 contains 17 residues. Here the CDR3 reads CASSPLDRGLTNEKLFF. DNA of the CDR3: TGTGCCAGTAGTCCGTTGGACAGGGGGCTCACTAATGAAAAACTGTTTTTT. Full variable domain (missing parts from reference TRBV19 and TRBJ1-4): DGGITQSPKYLFRKEGQNVTLSCEQNLNHDAMYWYRQDPGQGLRLIYYSQIVNDFQKGDIAEGYSVSREKKESFPLTVTSAQKNPTAFYLCASSPLDRGLTNEKLFFGSGTQLSVL.

The gene calls are TRBV5-8 and TRBJ2-3; D is possibly TRBD1 (5 bases). The V gene's germline CDR1 is SGHTS and CDR2 YDEGEE. The CDR3 contains 14 residues. The V gene lost 4 bases and the J gene lost 2 bases, with 11 bases spanning the gap. CDR3 nucleotide sequence: TGTGCCAGCAGCCAACAGGTACTCACAGATACGCAGTATTTT. Its protein product is CASSQQVLTDTQYF. The whole variable domain, filled in from reference TRBV5-8 and TRBJ2-3, reads EAGVTQSPTHLIKTRGQQATLRCSPISGHTSVYWYQQALGLGLQFLLWYDEGEERNRGNFPPRFSGRQFPNYSSELNVNALELEDSALYLCASSQQVLTDTQYFGPGTRLTVL.

The V call is TRBV7-3, the J call TRBJ2-7, with D perhaps matching TRBD2 (5 bases). The V end was cut by 6 bases, the J end by 0 bases, with 12 bases between. This CDR3 has 14 residues. Per the germline V gene, CDR1 is SGHTA and CDR2 is FQGTGA. As DNA, the CDR3 is TGTGCCAGCAGACCTGACTACCTCTCCTACGAGCAGTACTTC. Encoded protein: CASRPDYLSYEQYF.

The J gene is TRBJ2-6, the V gene TRBV9; D unresolved. Germline loops: CDR1 SGDLS, CDR2 YYNGEE. This CDR3 has 16 amino acids. Trimming shortened V by 4 bases and J by 0 bases, and 11 bases separated the two germline ends. The DNA for the CDR3 is TGTGCCAGCAGCAAATTGAGTCGCTCTGGGGCCAACGTCCTGACTTTC. It translates to CASSKLSRSGANVLTF.

V is TRBV13 and J is TRBJ1-2; tentative D call: TRBD1 (5 bases). Trimming cost V 3 bases and J 3 bases, with 11 bases left between them. Germline V CDR1 and CDR2: PRHDT, FYEKMQ (reference sequence). This CDR3 contains 14 residues. The DNA of the CDR3 is TGTGCCAGCAGCTTTGTGGGGCCGTACTATGGCTACACCTTC. It encodes CASSFVGPYYGYTF. Drawing the rest from reference TRBV13 and TRBJ1-2, the complete variable domain is AAGVIQSPRHLIKEKRETATLKCYPIPRHDTVYWYQQGPGQDPQFLISFYEKMQSDKGSIPDRFSAQQFSDYHSELNMSSLELGDSALYFCASSFVGPYYGYTFGSGTRLTVV.

The V gene is TRBV27, the J gene TRBJ1-2, with D uncertain. The V end lost 6 bases, the J end lost 3 bases, and 14 bases lay between the germline ends. CDR1 and CDR2 from the germline V gene are MNHEY and SMNVEV (reference sequence). CDR3 length: 14 amino acids. CDR3 nucleotide sequence: TGTGCCAGCAGCTTTCACCCAGCGGACTATGGCTACACCTTC. It codes for CASSFHPADYGYTF.

This clone was detected only a few times. The rearrangement uses TRBV7-9 and TRBJ2-5, with D perhaps matching TRBD2 (6 bases). V was pared by 5 bases and J by 5 bases, with 21 bases between. Germline CDR1 reads SEHNR; CDR2 reads FQNEAQ (reference sequence). This CDR3 comprises 16 residues. The CDR3 is CASSRAGSGLTETQYF. In nucleotides, the CDR3 is TGTGCCAGCAGCCGTGCGGGAAGCGGGCTCACCGAGACCCAGTACTTC.

The chain joins TRBV30 to TRBJ1-3; unclear D gene. CDR3 length equals 15 residues. Per germline, CDR1 GTSNPN and CDR2 SVGIG (reference sequence). V lost 2 bases to trimming and J lost 0 bases, with 11 bases between them. The CDR3 region has the DNA TGTGCCTGGAGTCTCGCGAGCCTCTCTGGAAACACCATATATTTT. Its protein is CAWSLASLSGNTIYF. The whole variable domain, remainder taken from reference TRBV30 and TRBJ1-3, is SQTIHQWPATLVQPVGSPLSLECTVEGTSNPNLYWYRQAAGRGLQLLFYSVGIGQISSEVPQNLSASRPQDRQFILSSKKLLLSDSGFYLCAWSLASLSGNTIYFGEGSWLTVV.

The V call is TRBV11-2, the J call TRBJ1-1; 7 positions agree with TRBD1. Trimming at V came to 6 bases and at J to 1 base, leaving 8 bases not matched to a gene. Germline V gene lookup returns CDR1 SGHAT and CDR2 FQNNGV. This CDR3 is 15 amino acids long. This CDR3 reads CASRKPGQQNTEAFF. As DNA, the CDR3 is TGTGCCAGCAGGAAGCCGGGACAGCAGAACACTGAAGCTTTCTTT.

V gene TRBV23-1 combines with J gene TRBJ2-5; D is perhaps TRBD2 (6 bases). Being an ORF, TRBV23-1 has a function that is uncertain. The CDR3 is made up of 16 amino acids. The V and J ends lost 8 bases and 2 bases respectively, with 21 bases between them. CDR3 nucleotides: TGCGCCAGCCCGGGGGAGCCGGGCCGCCAGCAAGAGACCCAGTACTTC. Amino acid sequence: CASPGEPGRQQETQYF.

The count of this clone is one. The chain carries TRBV5-1 and TRBJ1-1, with D tentatively TRBD1 (6 bases). Between the trimmed V and J ends, which lost 0 bases and 2 bases, there was a span of 11 bases. Germline values: CDR1 SGHRS, CDR2 YFSETQ. The CDR3 is 15 amino acids. CDR3 sequence reads: CASSLGHRENTEAFF. CDR3 nucleotide sequence: TGCGCCAGCAGCTTGGGCCACAGGGAAAACACTGAAGCTTTCTTT.

This chain connects TRBV15 to TRBJ1-5, with D hard to call. The CDR3 length is 13 residues. In germline, CDR1 is LNHNV, CDR2 YYDKDF (reference sequence). The V and J ends lost 3 bases and 10 bases respectively, with 13 bases between them. In nucleotides, the CDR3 is TGTGCCACCAGCAGTACTCCCTCCTTTCCCCAGCATTTT. Amino acids: CATSSTPSFPQHF.

The chain combines TRBV4-1 with TRBJ1-6; D unclear. The CDR3 is made up of 14 amino acids. V lost 4 bases and J 10 bases, leaving 14 bases between the germline ends. Germline V gene sequence: CDR1 MGHRA, CDR2 YSYEKL. The CDR3 protein is CASSPLNPESPLHF. CDR3 sequence (DNA): TGCGCCAGCAGCCCCCTTAATCCAGAATCACCCCTCCACTTT.

This clone was detected a few times. The V gene is TRBV30, the J gene TRBJ2-7; 7 bases map to TRBD1. There are 15 residues in the CDR3. Germline lookup yields CDR1 GTSNPN and CDR2 SVGIG (reference sequence). Germline trimming cut 3 bases from V and 0 bases from J; bases unmatched to any gene: 8. CDR3 nucleotide sequence: TGTGCCTGGAGCAGGGGGAAGGGCGCCTCCTACGAGCAGTACTTC. Translation gives CAWSRGKGASYEQYF.

The chain has TRBV29-1 and TRBJ1-4; no firm D call. Gene TRBJ2-2 matches the end of the DNA better, so the J call may be wrong. Germline lookup yields CDR1 SQVTM and CDR2 ANQGSEA. The CDR3 contains 11 residues. CDR3 nucleotide sequence: TGCAGCGTCACGGCCGGGGGGGAGCTGTTTTTT. It codes for CSVTAGGELFF.